A selection of T cell receptor beta chains follows, all from one sample in a study of memory CD4+ T cells and cytomegalovirus serostatus. Libraries were prepared by immunoSEQ multiplex PCR; TCRdb keeps only in-frame clonotypes and omits some of them. This sample has some 54,000 clones, with about 80% found just once. Material: memory CD4+ T cells from blood. Source of these receptors: an adult in good health and CMV-seropositive. CDR3s include the opening cysteine and the closing phenylalanine or tryptophan. D genes are given only for firm matches. Clone sizes are given selectively: once, few, many, or a class where the clone is expanded.

v_call	j_call	clone_size	d_call	cdr3_aa	cdr3_nt
TRBV5-1	TRBJ2-7	-	-	CASSLARGVAYEQYF	TGCGCCAGCAGCTTGGCCCGGGGCGTCGCCTACGAGCAGTACTTC
TRBV7-2	TRBJ2-5	-	-	CASSLALPGETQYF	TGTGCCAGCAGCTTAGCTTTGCCGGGTGAGACCCAGTACTTC
TRBV28	TRBJ2-5	-	TRBD2	CASSPLLPENGLAYQWTQYF	TGTGCCAGCAGTCCTCTACTACCCGAAAATGGACTAGCCTATCAGTGGACCCAGTACTTC
TRBV29-1	TRBJ2-5	-	-	CSGKGQIQETQYF	TGCAGCGGGAAAGGACAGATACAAGAGACCCAGTACTTC
TRBV4-3	TRBJ1-2	-	-	CASSQGVGRVEGYTF	TGCGCCAGCAGCCAAGGGGTAGGGAGGGTGGAAGGCTACACCTTC
TRBV9	TRBJ2-2	-	TRBD2	CASSAGLAGGAGELFF	TGTGCCAGCAGCGCCGGACTAGCGGGAGGGGCCGGGGAGCTGTTTTTT
TRBV5-4	TRBJ1-1	once	-	CASSKGGDTQNTEAFF	TGTGCCAGCAGCAAGGGCGGGGACACCCAGAACACTGAAGCTTTCTTT
TRBV28	TRBJ2-7	few	-	CASYSGSSYEQYF	TGTGCCAGTTACTCCGGGTCATCTTACGAGCAGTACTTC
TRBV23-1	TRBJ1-5	-	-	CASSQFSGVEWDQPQHF	TGCGCCAGCAGTCAATTCAGTGGGGTAGAGTGGGATCAGCCCCAGCATTTT
TRBV4-3	TRBJ2-6	-	TRBD1	CASSQDQGAFGVLTF	TGCGCCAGCAGCCAAGATCAGGGGGCTTTTGGCGTCCTGACTTTC
TRBV5-1	TRBJ1-1	-	-	CASRLQNTEAFF	TGCGCCAGCCGCCTCCAGAACACTGAAGCTTTCTTT
TRBV5-4	TRBJ2-2	-	-	CASSLGHANTGELFF	TGTGCCAGCAGCTTGGGACACGCGAACACCGGGGAGCTGTTTTTT
TRBV28	TRBJ2-5	-	-	CASSLGGRETQYF	TGTGCCAGCAGTTTAGGCGGGCGGGAGACCCAGTACTTC
TRBV28	TRBJ1-2	-	TRBD1	CASSSGTGRYGYTF	TGTGCCAGCAGTTCGGGGACAGGGCGCTATGGCTACACCTTC
TRBV27	TRBJ2-3	-	-	CASRRPLGVGSSPDTQYF	TGTGCCAGCAGGAGGCCCCTTGGGGTGGGGTCTTCACCGGATACGCAGTATTTT
TRBV9	TRBJ2-5	-	TRBD1	CASSVEDRGQKTQYF	TGTGCCAGCAGCGTAGAGGACAGGGGGCAAAAGACCCAGTACTTC
TRBV11-2	TRBJ2-7	-	TRBD1	CASNRGFEISYEQYF	TGTGCCAGCAACAGGGGGTTCGAGATATCCTACGAGCAGTACTTC
TRBV30	TRBJ2-3	-	-	CAWSVGVDTQYF	TGTGCCTGGAGTGTGGGAGTGGATACGCAGTATTTT